Listed here are 11 T cell receptor beta chains from one sample, sequenced in a study of blood T cell repertoires in COVID-19. Repertoires were generated with immunoSEQ multiplex PCR, while TCRdb's copy carries only in-frame clones and drops some. The sample has around 200,000 clones; 84% are singletons. Specimen: peripheral blood. Receptor source: a man aged 25 to 45 with active or convalescent COVID-19.

The chain uses TRBV11-3 and TRBJ2-3; 7 bases are shared with TRBD2. The CDR3 is 15 residues long. The trim removed 4 bases at V and 3 bases at J, leaving 7 bases unmatched. CDR1 SGHNT and CDR2 YENEEA come from the germline V gene. CDR3 DNA: TGTGCCAGCAGCTCCAACATGGGGGGGACAGATACGCAGTATTTT. Amino acids: CASSSNMGGTDTQYF.

This rearrangement joins TRBV5-5 to TRBJ1-4; D is unresolved. CDR3 size: 16 residues. The V end was cut by 3 bases, the J end by 7 bases, with 19 bases between. Germline V gene sequence: CDR1 SGHKS, CDR2 YYEKEE (reference sequence). CDR3 amino acids: CASSSLGREGSEKLFF. CDR3 DNA sequence: TGTGCCAGCAGCTCGCTTGGAAGGGAGGGAAGTGAAAAACTGTTTTTT.

The chain is built from TRBV11-3 and TRBJ1-4; the D gene is possibly TRBD1 (5 bases). Germline CDR1 is SGHNT and CDR2 is YENEEA. Trimming took 6 bases from V and 11 from J, leaving 16 bases between them. This CDR3 has 13 residues. The CDR3 sequence: CASSFAGEGKLFF. CDR3 in DNA: TGTGCCAGCAGTTTTGCCGGGGAGGGGAAACTGTTTTTT.

The V and J genes are TRBV5-6 and TRBJ2-5, with 8 bases lining up with TRBD2. This CDR3 region has 16 residues. Per germline, CDR1 SGHDT and CDR2 YYEEEE. V dropped 3 bases and J dropped 3; count of bases not matched to a gene: 10. CDR3 in amino acids: CASSSPGGSWEETQYF. In DNA form, the CDR3 reads TGTGCCAGCAGCTCACCGGGGGGGAGCTGGGAAGAGACCCAGTACTTC.

The V and J genes are TRBV24-1 and TRBJ2-2, with TRBD2 identical over 10 bases. Germline CDR1 reads KGHDR; CDR2 reads SFDVKD. The trim removed 3 bases at V and 6 bases at J, leaving 3 bases unmatched. The CDR3 consists of 15 residues. CDR3: CATSDPSGRAGELFF. CDR3 bases: TGTGCCACCAGTGATCCAAGCGGGAGGGCCGGGGAGCTGTTTTTT.

The chain links TRBV5-6 to TRBJ2-7, with 7 bases identical to TRBD2. Germline CDR1 SGHDT, CDR2 YYEEEE. V trimming: 5 bases; J trimming: 3 bases; junction bases outside the gene matches: 5. The CDR3 covers 13 residues. CDR3 sequence reads: CASRAGTNYEQYV. In nucleotides, the CDR3 is TGTGCCAGCAGGGCCGGGACTAACTACGAGCAGTACGTC.

The J gene is TRBJ1-1, the V gene TRBV11-3; D remains ambiguous. Trimming took 5 bases from V and 5 from J, leaving 18 bases between them. CDR1 is SGHNT and CDR2 is YENEEA in the germline V gene. The CDR3 is 15 residues long. CDR3 in amino acids: CASSRRAPGVTEAFF. CDR3 in DNA: TGTGCCAGCAGCCGTCGGGCCCCCGGGGTTACTGAAGCTTTCTTT. Filled out from reference TRBV11-3 and TRBJ1-1, the complete variable domain reads EAGVVQSPRYKIIEKKQPVAFWCNPISGHNTLYWYLQNLGQGPELLIRYENEEAVDDSQLPKDRFSAERLKGVDSTLKIQPAELGDSAVYLCASSRRAPGVTEAFFGQGTRLTVV.

This chain uses TRBV7-9 with TRBJ1-2; 12 bases map to TRBD1. Trimming at V came to 3 bases and at J to 6 bases, leaving 5 bases not matched to a gene. Germline lookup yields CDR1 SEHNR and CDR2 FQNEAQ (reference sequence). The CDR3 is made up of 15 amino acids. The CDR3 DNA sequence: TGTGCCAGCAGCTTGGGACAGGGGGCTGGGAATGGCTACACCTTC. Protein product: CASSLGQGAGNGYTF.

V usage is TRBV9 and J usage is TRBJ2-2, with 8 bases aligning to TRBD2. CDR1 and CDR2 from the germline V gene are SGDLS and YYNGEE. The CDR3 runs to 15 residues. Losses at the gene ends were 3 bases for V and 4 bases for J; bases not matched to a gene: 5. In nucleotides, the CDR3 is TGTGCCAGCAGCGCGTATAGCGGGACCACCGGGGAGCTGTTTTTT. This codes for CASSAYSGTTGELFF.

This sequence joins TRBV18 and TRBJ1-5, with 10 bases that match TRBD1. The CDR3 length is 16 residues. Per germline, CDR1 KGHSH and CDR2 LQKENI. V lost 4 bases, J lost 5 bases, and 8 bases stayed unmatched. The CDR3 protein is CASSLAGGQGYQPQHF. CDR3 coding DNA: TGTGCCAGCTCACTCGCAGGGGGACAGGGGTATCAGCCCCAGCATTTT.

V gene TRBV19 combines with J gene TRBJ1-5; the match to TRBD1 covers 7 bases. The ends lost 3 bases at V and 9 bases at J; junction bases unmatched: 17. The germline V gene encodes CDR1 LNHDA and CDR2 SQIVND (reference sequence). CDR3 length: 17 residues. CDR3 bases: TGTGCCAGTAGTATCCCCCGGGACAGCCTCCTCGGGGGGCCCCAGCATTTT. It specifies CASSIPRDSLLGGPQHF.